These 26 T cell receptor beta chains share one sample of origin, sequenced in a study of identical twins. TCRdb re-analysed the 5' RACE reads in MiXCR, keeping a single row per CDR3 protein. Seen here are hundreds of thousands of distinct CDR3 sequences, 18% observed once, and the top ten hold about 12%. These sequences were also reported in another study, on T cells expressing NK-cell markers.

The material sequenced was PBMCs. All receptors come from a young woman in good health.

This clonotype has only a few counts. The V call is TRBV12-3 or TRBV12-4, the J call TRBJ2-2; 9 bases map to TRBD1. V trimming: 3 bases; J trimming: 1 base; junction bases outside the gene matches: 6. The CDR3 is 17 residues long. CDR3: CASSFVPGQGNTGELFF. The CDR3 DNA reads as TGTGCCAGCAGTTTCGTCCCGGGACAGGGGAACACCGGGGAGCTGTTTTTT.

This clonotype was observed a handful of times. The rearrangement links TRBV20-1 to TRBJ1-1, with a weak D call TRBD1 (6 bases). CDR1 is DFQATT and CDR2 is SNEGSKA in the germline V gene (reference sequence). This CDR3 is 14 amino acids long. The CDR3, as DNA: TGCAGGGGGGGGACACCGAAACTGAACACTGAAGCTTTCTTT. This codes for CRGGTPKLNTEAFF.

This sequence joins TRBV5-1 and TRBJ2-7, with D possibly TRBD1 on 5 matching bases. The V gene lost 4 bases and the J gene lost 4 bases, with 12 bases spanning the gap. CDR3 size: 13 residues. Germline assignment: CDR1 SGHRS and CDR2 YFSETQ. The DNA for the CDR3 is TGCGCCAGCAGCGCTTCCTCAGGGTACGAGCAGTACTTC. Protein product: CASSASSGYEQYF.

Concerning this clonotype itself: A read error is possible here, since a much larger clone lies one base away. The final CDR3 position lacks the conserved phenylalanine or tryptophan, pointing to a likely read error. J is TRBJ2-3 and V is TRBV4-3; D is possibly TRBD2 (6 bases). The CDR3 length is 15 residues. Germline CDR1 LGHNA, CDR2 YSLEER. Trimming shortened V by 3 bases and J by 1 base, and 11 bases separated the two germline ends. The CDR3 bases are TGCGCCAGCAGCCAGACCCTAGCGCGCACAGATACGCAGTATTCT. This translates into CASSQTLARTDTQYS.

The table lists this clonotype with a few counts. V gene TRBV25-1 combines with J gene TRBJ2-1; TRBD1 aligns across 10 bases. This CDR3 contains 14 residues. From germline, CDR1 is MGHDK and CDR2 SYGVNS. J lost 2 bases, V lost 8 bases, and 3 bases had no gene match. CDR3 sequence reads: CASRGTGAYNEQFF. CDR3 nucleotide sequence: TGTGCCAGCCGAGGGACAGGGGCCTACAATGAGCAGTTCTTC.

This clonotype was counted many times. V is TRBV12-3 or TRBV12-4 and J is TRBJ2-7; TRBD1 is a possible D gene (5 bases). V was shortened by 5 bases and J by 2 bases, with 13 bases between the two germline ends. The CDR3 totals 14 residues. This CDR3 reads CASSVRDRAYEQYF. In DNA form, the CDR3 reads TGTGCCAGCAGTGTCCGTGACAGAGCCTACGAGCAGTACTTC.

The DNA of the CDR3 is TGTGCCAGCAGTCCTAGCGGGAGGAACCATGAGCAGTTCTTC. Translated: CASSPSGRNHEQFF. V and J are TRBV6-1 and TRBJ2-1; TRBD2 matches 11 bases. CDR3 length equals 14 residues. V gave up 5 bases and J gave up 8 bases; unmatched junction bases: 5. Germline V gene lookup returns CDR1 MNHNS and CDR2 SASEGT.

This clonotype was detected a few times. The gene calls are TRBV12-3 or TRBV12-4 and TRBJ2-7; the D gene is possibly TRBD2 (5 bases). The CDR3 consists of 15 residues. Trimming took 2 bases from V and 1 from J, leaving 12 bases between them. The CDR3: CASSLLNSASYEQYF. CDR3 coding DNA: TGTGCCAGCAGTTTATTAAATAGCGCATCCTACGAGCAGTACTTC.

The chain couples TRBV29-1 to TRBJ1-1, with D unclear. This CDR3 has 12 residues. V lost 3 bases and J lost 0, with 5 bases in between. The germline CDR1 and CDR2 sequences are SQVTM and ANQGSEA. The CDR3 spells CSVDSVNTEAFF. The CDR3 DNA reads TGCAGCGTTGATTCTGTGAACACTGAAGCTTTCTTT.

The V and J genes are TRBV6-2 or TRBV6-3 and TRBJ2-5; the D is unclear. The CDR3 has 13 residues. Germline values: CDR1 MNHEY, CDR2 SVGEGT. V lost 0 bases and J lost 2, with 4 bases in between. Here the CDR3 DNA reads TGTGCCAGCAGTTACTCCGAACAAGAGACCCAGTACTTC. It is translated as CASSYSEQETQYF.

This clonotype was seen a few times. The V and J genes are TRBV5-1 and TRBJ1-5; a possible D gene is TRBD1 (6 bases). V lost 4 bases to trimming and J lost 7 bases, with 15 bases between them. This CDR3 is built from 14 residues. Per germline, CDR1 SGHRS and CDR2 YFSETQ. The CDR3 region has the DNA TGCGCCAGCAGCGTGGAAGGGGGAAGACAGCCCCAGCATTTT. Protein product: CASSVEGGRQPQHF. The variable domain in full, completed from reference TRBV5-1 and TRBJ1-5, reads KAGVTQTPRYLIKTRGQQVTLSCSPISGHRSVSWYQQTPGQGLQFLFEYFSETQRNKGNFPGRFSGRQFSNSRSEMNVSTLELGDSALYLCASSVEGGRQPQHFGDGTRLSIL.

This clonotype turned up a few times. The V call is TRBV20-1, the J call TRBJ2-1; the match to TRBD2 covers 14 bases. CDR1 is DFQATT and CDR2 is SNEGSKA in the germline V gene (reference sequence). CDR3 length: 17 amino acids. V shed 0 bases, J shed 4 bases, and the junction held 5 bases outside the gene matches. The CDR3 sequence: CSARDLGTSGSYNEQFF. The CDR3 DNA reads TGCAGTGCTAGAGATCTCGGGACTAGCGGGAGTTACAATGAGCAGTTCTTC.

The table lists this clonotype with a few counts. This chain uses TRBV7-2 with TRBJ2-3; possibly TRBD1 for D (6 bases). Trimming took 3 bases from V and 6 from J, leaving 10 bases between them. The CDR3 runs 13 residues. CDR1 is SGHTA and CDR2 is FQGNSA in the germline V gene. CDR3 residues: CASSFYRVDTQYF. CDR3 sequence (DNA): TGTGCCAGCAGCTTTTACAGGGTCGATACGCAGTATTTT.

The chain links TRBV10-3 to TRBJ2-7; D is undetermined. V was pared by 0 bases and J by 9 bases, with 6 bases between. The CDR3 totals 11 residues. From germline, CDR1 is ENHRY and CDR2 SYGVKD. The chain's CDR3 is CAISESEGQYF. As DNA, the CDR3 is TGTGCCATCAGTGAGTCGGAAGGGCAGTACTTC.

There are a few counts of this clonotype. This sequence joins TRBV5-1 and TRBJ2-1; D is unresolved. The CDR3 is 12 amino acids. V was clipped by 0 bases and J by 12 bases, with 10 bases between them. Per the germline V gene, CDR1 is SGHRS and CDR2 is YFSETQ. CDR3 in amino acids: CASSLEGRGQFF. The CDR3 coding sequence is TGCGCCAGCAGCTTGGAAGGGCGCGGGCAGTTCTTC.

DNA of the CDR3: TGTGCCAGCAGCAAGCAGGGGAGTCATCAGCCCCAGCATTTT. Translation: CASSKQGSHQPQHF. The chain combines TRBV5-5 with TRBJ1-5; D perhaps matches TRBD1 (6 bases). V lost 4 bases and J 5 bases, leaving 13 bases between the germline ends. CDR3 length: 14 amino acids. Germline V gene lookup returns CDR1 SGHKS and CDR2 YYEKEE (reference sequence).

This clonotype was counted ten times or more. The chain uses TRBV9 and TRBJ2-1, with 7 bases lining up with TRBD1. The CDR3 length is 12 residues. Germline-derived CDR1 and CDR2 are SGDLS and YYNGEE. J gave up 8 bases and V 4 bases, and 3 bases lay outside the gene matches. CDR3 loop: CASSPQGDEQFF. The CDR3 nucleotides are TGTGCCAGCAGCCCCCAGGGGGATGAGCAGTTCTTC.

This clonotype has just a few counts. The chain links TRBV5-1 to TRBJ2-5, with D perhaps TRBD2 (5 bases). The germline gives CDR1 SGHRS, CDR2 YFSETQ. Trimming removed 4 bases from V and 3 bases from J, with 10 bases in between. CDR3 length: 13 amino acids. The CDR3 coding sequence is TGCGCCAGCAGCGACACTAGAGAAGAGACCCAGTACTTC. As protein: CASSDTREETQYF.

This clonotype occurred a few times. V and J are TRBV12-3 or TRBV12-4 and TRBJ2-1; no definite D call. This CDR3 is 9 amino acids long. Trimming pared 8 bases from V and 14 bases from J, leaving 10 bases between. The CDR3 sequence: CASGKVEFF. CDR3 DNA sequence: TGTGCCAGCGGAAAAGTTGAGTTCTTC.

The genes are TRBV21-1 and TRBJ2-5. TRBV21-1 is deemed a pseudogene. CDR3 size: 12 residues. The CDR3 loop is CASSNDSGTQYF. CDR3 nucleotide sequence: TGTGCCAGCAGCAACGACTCAGGGACCCAGTACTTC.

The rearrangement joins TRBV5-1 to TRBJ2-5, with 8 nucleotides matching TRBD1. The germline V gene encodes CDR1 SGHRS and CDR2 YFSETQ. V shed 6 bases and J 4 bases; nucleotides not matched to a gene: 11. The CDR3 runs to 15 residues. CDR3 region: CASTNLPGQGETQYF. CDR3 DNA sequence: TGCGCCAGCACCAACCTCCCCGGACAGGGAGAGACCCAGTACTTC. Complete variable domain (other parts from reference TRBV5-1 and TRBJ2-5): KAGVTQTPRYLIKTRGQQVTLSCSPISGHRSVSWYQQTPGQGLQFLFEYFSETQRNKGNFPGRFSGRQFSNSRSEMNVSTLELGDSALYLCASTNLPGQGETQYFGPGTRLLVL.

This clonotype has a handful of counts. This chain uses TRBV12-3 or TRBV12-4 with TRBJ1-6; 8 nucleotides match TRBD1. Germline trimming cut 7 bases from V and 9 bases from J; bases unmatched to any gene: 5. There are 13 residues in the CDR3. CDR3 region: CASTRQGSSPLHF. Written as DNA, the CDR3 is TGTGCCAGCACTAGACAGGGGTCTTCACCCCTCCACTTT.

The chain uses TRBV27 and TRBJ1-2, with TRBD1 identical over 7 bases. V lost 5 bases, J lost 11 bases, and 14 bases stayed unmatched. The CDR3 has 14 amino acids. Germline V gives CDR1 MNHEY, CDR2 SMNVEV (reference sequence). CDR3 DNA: TGTGCCAGCAGTCCATCGACAGGGCGGGGGAGGTACACCTTC. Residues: CASSPSTGRGRYTF.

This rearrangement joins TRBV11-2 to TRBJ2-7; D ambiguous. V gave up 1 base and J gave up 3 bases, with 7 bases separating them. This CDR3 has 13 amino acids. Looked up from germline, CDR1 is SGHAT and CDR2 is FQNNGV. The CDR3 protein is CASSLVHRYEQYF. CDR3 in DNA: TGTGCCAGCAGCTTAGTCCACCGCTACGAGCAGTACTTC.

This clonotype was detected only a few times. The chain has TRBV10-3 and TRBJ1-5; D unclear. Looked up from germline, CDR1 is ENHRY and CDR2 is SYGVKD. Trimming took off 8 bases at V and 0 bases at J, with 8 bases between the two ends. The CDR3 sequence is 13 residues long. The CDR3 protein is CAIVENSNQPQHF. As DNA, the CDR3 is TGTGCCATCGTCGAAAATAGCAATCAGCCCCAGCATTTT.

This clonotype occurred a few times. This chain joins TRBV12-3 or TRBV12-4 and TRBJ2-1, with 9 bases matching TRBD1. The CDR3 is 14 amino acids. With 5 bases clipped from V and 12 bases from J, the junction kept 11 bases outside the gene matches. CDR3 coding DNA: TGTGCCAGCAGTCAGTCCTCGGGACAGGGACGGCAGTTCTTC. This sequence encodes CASSQSSGQGRQFF.